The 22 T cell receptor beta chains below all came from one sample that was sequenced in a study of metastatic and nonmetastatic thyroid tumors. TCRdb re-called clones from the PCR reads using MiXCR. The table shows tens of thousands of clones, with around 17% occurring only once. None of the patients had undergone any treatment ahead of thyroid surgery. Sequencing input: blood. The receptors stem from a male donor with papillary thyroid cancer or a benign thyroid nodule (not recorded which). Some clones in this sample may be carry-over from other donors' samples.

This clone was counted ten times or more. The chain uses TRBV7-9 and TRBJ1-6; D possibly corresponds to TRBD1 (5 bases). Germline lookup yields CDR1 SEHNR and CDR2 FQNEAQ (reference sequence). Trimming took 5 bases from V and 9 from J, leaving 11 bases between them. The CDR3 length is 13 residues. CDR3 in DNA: TGTGCCAGCAGCCAGGGACGGAGTTCACCCCTCCACTTT. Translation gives CASSQGRSSPLHF.

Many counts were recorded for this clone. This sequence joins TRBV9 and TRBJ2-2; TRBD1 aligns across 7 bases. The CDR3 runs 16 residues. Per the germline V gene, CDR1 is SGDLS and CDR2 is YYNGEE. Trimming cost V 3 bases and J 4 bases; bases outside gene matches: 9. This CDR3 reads CASSALRGLSTGELFF. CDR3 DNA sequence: TGTGCCAGCAGCGCTCTCAGGGGGTTGTCCACCGGGGAGCTGTTTTTT.

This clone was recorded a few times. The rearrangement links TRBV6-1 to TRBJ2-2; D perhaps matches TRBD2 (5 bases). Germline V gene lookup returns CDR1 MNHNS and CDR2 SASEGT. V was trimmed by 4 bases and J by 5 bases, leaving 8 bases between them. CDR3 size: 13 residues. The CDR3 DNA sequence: TGTGCCAGCAGTGCTAGCTTTACCGGGGAGCTGTTTTTT. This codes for CASSASFTGELFF.

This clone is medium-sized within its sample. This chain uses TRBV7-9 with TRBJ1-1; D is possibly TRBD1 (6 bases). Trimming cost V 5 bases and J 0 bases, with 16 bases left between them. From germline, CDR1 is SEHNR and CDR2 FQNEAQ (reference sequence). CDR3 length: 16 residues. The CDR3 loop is CASSPGTLNMNTEAFF. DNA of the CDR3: TGTGCCAGCAGCCCGGGGACATTAAACATGAACACTGAAGCTTTCTTT.

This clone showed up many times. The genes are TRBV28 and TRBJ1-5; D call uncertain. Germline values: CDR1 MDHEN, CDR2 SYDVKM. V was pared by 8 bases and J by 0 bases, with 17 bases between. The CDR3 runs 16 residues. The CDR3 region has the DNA TGTGCCAGCTCATCAGCCAGGAAATATAGCAATCAGCCCCAGCATTTT. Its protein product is CASSSARKYSNQPQHF.

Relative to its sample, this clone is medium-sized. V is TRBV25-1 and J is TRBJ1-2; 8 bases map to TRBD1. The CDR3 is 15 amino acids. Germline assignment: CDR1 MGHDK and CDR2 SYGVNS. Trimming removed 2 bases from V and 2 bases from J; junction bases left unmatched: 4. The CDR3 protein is CASSEGGTGNYGYTF. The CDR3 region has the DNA TGTGCCAGCAGTGAAGGTGGGACAGGCAACTATGGCTACACCTTC.

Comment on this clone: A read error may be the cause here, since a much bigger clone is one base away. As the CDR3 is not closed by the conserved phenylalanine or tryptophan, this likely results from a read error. The DNA of the CDR3 is TGTGCCACCACCCAACAGGTGGGGGCTCGCAATCAGCCCCAGCATCTT. Protein: CATTQQVGARNQPQHL. This chain joins TRBV19 and TRBJ1-5; possibly TRBD1 for D (6 bases). V was pared by 10 bases and J by 2 bases, with 21 bases between. Germline V lookup: CDR1 LNHDA, CDR2 SQIVND (reference sequence). This CDR3 region has 16 residues.

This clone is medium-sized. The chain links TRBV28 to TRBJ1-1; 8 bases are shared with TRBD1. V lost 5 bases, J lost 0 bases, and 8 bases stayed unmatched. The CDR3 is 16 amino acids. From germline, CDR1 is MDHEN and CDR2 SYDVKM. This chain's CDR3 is CASSRTTGAMNTEAFF. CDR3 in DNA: TGTGCCAGCAGTCGAACGACAGGGGCCATGAACACTGAAGCTTTCTTT.

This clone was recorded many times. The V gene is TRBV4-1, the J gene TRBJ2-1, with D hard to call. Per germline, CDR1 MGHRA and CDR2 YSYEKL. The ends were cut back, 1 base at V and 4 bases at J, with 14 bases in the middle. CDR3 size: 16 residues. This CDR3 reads CASSQGPPGPYNEQFF. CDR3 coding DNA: TGCGCCAGCAGCCAAGGGCCGCCCGGCCCTTACAATGAGCAGTTCTTC.

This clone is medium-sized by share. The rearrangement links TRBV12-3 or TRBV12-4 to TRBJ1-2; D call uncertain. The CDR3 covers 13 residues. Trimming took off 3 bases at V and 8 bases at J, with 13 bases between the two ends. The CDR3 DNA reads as TGTGCCAGCAGTTTTGGGCCCACATACGGCTACACCTTC. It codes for CASSFGPTYGYTF.

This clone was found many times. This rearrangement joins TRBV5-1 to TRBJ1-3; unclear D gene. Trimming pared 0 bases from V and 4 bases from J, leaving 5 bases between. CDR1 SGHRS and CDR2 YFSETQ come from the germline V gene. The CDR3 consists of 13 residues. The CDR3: CASSLDVGNTIYF. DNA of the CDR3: TGCGCCAGCAGCTTGGACGTCGGAAACACCATATATTTT.

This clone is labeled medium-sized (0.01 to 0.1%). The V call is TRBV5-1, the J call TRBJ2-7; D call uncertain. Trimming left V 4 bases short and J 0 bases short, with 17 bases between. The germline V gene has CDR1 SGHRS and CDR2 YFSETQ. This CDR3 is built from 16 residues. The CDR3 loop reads CASSPAFVMTSYEQYF. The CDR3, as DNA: TGCGCCAGCAGCCCCGCTTTTGTAATGACCTCCTACGAGCAGTACTTC.

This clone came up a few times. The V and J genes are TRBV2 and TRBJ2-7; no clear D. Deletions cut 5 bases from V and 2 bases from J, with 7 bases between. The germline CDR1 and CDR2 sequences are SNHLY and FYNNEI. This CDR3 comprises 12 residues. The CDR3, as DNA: TGTGCCAGCAGTTGGGCTGCCTACGAGCAGTACTTC. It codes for CASSWAAYEQYF.

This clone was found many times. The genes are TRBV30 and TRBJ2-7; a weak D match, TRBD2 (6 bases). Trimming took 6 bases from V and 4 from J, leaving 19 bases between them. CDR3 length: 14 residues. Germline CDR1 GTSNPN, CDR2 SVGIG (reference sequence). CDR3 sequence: CACPTGRPTYEQYF. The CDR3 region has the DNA TGTGCCTGCCCCACGGGGAGGCCCACTTACGAGCAGTACTTC.

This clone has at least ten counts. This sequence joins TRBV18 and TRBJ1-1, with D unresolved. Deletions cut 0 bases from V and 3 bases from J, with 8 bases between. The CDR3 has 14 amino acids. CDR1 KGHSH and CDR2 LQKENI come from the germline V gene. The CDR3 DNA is TGTGCCAGCTCACCACCCGGGTTCGACACTGAAGCTTTCTTT. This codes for CASSPPGFDTEAFF.

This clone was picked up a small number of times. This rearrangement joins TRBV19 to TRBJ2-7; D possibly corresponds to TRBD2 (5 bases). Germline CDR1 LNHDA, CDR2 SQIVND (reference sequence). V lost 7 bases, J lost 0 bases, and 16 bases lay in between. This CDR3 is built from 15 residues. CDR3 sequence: CASKVTIGSSYEQYF. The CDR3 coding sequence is TGTGCCAGTAAGGTGACTATCGGTAGCTCCTACGAGCAGTACTTC.

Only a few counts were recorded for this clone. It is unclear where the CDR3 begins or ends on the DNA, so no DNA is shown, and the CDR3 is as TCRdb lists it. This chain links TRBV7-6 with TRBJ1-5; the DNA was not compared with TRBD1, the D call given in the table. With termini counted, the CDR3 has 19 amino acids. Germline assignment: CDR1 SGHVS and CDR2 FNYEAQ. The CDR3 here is CASSFYICSPGQSNQPQHF.

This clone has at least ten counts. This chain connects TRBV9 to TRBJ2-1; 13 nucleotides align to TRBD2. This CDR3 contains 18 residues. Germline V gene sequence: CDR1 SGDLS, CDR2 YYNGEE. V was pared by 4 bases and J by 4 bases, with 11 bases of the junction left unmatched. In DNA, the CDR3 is TGTGCCAGCAGCCTTCCCGGGACTAGCGGGGAGGGGTACAATGAGCAGTTCTTC. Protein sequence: CASSLPGTSGEGYNEQFF. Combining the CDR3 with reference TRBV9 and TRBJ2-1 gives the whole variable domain DSGVTQTPKHLITATGQRVTLRCSPRSGDLSVYWYQQSLDQGLQFLIQYYNGEERAKGNILERFSAQQFPDLHSELNLSSLELGDSALYFCASSLPGTSGEGYNEQFFGPGTRLTVL.

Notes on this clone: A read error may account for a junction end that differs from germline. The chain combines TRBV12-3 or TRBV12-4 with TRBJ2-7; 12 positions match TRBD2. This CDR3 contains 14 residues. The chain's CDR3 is CASSLAGGPYEQYF. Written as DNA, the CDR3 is TGTGCCAGCAGTCTAGCGGGAGGGCCTTACGAGCAGTACTTC.

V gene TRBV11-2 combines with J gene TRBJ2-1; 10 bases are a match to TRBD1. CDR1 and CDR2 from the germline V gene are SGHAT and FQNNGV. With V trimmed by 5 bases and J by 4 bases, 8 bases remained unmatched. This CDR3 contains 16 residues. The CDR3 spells CASSDRDRGSYNEQFF. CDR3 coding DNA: TGTGCCAGCAGCGATCGGGACAGGGGCTCTTACAATGAGCAGTTCTTC.

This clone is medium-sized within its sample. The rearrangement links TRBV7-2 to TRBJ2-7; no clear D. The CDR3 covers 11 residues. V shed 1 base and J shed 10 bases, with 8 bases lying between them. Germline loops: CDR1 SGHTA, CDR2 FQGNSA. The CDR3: CASSLDRVQYF. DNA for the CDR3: TGTGCCAGCAGCTTAGATAGGGTCCAGTACTTC.

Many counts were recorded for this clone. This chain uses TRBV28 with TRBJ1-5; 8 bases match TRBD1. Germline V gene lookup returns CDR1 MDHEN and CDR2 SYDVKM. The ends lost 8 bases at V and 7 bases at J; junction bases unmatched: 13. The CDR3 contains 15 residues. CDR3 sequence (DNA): TGTGCCAGCCTCGGCGCCGGGACAGGAGGACAGCCCCAGCATTTT. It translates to CASLGAGTGGQPQHF.